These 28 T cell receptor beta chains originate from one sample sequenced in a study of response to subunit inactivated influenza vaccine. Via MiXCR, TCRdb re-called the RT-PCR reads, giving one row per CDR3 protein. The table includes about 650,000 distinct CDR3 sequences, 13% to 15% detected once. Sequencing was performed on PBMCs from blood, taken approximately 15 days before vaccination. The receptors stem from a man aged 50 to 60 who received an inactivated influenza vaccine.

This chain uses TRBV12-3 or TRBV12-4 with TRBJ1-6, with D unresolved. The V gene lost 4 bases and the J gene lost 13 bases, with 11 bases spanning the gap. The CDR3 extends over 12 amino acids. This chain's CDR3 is CASSSPTSPLHF. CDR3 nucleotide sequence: TGTGCCAGCAGTTCGCCGACATCGCCCCTCCACTTT.

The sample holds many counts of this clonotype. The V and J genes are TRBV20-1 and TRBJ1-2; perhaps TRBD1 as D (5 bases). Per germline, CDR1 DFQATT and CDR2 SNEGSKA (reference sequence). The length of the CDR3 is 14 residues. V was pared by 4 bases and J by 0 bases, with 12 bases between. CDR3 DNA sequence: TGCAGTGCTAACCGGGACGGCGCTAACTATGGCTACACCTTC. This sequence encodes CSANRDGANYGYTF.

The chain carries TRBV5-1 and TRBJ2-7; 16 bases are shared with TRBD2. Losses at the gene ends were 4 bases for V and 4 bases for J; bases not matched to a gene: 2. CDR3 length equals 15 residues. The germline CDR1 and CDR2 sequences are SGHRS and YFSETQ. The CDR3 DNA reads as TGCGCCAGCAGCGGGACTAGCGGGAGGGCTTACGAGCAGTACTTC. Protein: CASSGTSGRAYEQYF.

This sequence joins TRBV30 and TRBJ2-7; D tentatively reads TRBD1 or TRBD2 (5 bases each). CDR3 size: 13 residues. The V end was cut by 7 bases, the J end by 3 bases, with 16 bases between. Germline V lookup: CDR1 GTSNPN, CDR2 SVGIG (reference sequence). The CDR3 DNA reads TGTGCCTATCAATCGGGACGGAACTACGAGCAGTACTTC. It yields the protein CAYQSGRNYEQYF. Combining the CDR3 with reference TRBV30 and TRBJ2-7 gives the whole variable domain SQTIHQWPATLVQPVGSPLSLECTVEGTSNPNLYWYRQAAGRGLQLLFYSVGIGQISSEVPQNLSASRPQDRQFILSSKKLLLSDSGFYLCAYQSGRNYEQYFGPGTRLTVT.

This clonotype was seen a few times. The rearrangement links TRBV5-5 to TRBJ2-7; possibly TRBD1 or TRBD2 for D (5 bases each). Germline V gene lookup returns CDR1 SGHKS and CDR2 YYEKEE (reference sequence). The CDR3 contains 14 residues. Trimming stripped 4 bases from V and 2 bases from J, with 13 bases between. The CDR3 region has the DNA TGTGCCAGCAGCGATCCGGGACGTACCTACGAGCAGTACTTC. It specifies CASSDPGRTYEQYF.

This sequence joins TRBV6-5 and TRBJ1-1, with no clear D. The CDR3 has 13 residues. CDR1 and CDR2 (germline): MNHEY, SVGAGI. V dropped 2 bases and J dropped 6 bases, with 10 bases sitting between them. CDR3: CASSYGWSAEAFF. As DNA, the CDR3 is TGTGCCAGCAGTTACGGGTGGTCTGCTGAAGCTTTCTTT.

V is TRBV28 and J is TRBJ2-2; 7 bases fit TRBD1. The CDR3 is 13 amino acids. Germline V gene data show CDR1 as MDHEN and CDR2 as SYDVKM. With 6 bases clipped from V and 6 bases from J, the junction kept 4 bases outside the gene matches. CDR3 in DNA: TGTGCCAGCAGGACTACAGGGGCCGGGGAGCTGTTTTTT. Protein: CASRTTGAGELFF.

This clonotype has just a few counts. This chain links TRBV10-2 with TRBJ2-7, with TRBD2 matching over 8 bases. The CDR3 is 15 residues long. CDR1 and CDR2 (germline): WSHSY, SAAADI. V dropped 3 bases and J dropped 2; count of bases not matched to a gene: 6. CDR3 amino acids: CASSDRGGLTYEQYF. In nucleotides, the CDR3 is TGCGCCAGCAGTGATCGGGGGGGCCTAACCTACGAGCAGTACTTC.

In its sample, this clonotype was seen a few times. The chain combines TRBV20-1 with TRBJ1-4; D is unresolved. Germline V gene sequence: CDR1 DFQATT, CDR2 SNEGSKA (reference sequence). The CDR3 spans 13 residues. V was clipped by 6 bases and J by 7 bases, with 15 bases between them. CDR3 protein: CSAKGRWGEKLFF. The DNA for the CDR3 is TGCAGTGCCAAGGGTCGGTGGGGTGAAAAACTGTTTTTT.

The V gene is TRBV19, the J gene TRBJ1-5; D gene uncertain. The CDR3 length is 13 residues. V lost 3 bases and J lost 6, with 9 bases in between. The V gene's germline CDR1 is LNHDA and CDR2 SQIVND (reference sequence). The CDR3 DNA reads TGTGCCAGTAGTATTGCAGTGGGTCAGCCCCAGCATTTT. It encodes CASSIAVGQPQHF. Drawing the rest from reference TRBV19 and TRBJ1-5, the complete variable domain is DGGITQSPKYLFRKEGQNVTLSCEQNLNHDAMYWYRQDPGQGLRLIYYSQIVNDFQKGDIAEGYSVSREKKESFPLTVTSAQKNPTAFYLCASSIAVGQPQHFGDGTRLSIL.

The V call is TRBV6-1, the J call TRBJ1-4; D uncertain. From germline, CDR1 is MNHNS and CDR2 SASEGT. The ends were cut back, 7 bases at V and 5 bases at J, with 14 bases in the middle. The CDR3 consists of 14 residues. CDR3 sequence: CASTSRSENEKLFF. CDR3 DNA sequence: TGTGCCAGCACCTCTCGGAGCGAGAATGAAAAACTGTTTTTT.

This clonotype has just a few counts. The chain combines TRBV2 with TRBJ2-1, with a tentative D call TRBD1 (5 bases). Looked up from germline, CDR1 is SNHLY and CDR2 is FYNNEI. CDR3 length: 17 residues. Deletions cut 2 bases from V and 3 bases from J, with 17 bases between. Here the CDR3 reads CASSEFLRQQNYNEQFF. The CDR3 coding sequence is TGTGCCAGCAGTGAATTTTTGAGACAGCAAAACTACAATGAGCAGTTCTTC.

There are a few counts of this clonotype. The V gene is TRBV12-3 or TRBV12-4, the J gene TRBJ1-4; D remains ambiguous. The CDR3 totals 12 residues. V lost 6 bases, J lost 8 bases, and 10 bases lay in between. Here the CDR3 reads CASSGPKEKLFF. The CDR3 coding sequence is TGTGCCAGCAGCGGACCAAAGGAAAAACTGTTTTTT.

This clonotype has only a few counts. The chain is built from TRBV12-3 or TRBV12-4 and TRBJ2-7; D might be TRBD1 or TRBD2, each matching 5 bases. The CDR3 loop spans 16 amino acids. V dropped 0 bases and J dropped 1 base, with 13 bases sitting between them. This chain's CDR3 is CASSLAAGTPSYEQYF. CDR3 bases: TGTGCCAGCAGTTTAGCGGCCGGGACCCCTTCCTACGAGCAGTACTTC.

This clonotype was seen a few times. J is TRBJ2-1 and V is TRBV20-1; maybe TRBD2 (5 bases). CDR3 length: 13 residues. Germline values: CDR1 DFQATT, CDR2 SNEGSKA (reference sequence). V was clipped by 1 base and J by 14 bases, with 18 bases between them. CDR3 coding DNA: TGCAGTGCTAGAGCTCGAACGGACTTCTACGAGTTCTTC. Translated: CSARARTDFYEFF.

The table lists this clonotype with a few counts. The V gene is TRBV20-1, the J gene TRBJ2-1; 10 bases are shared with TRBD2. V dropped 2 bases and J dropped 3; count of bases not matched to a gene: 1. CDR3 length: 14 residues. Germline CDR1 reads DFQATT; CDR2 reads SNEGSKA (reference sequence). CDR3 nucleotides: TGCAGTGCTAGACGGACTAGCGGCTACAATGAGCAGTTCTTC. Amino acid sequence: CSARRTSGYNEQFF.

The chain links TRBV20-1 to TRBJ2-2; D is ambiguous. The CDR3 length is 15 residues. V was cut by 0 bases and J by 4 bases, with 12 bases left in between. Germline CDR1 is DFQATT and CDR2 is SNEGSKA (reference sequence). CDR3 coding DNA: TGCAGTGCTAGAGATCCCACCAAGCCCACCGGGGAGCTGTTTTTT. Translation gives CSARDPTKPTGELFF.

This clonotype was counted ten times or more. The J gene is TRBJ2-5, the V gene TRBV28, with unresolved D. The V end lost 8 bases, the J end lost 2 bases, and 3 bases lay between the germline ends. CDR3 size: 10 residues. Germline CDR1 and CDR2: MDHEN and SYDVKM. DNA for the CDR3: TGTGCCAGCTTTCAAGAGACCCAGTACTTC. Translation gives CASFQETQYF.

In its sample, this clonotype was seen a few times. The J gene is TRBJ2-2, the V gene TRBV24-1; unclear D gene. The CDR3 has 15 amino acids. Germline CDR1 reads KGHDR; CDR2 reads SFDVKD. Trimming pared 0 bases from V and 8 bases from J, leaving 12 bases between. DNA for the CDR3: TGTGCCACCAGTGATTTGTTGGGTTTGGAGGGGGAGCTGTTTTTT. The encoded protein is CATSDLLGLEGELFF.

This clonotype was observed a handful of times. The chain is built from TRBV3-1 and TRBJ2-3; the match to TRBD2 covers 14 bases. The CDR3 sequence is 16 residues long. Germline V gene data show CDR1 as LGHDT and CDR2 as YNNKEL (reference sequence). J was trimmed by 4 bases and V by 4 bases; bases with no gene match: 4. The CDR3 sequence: CASSPLTSGRADTQYF. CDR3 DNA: TGTGCCAGCAGCCCCTTGACTAGCGGGAGGGCAGATACGCAGTATTTT.

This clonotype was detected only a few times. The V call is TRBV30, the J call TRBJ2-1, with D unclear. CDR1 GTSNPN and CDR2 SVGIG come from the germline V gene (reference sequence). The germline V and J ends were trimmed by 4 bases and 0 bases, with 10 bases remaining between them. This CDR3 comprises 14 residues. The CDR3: CAWKNIFSYNEQFF. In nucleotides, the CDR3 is TGTGCCTGGAAGAACATTTTCTCCTACAATGAGCAGTTCTTC.

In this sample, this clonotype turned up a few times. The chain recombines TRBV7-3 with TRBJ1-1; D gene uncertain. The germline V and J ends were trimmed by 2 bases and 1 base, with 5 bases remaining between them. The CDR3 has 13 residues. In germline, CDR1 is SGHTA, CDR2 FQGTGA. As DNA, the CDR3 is TGTGCCAGCAGCTTATACAAGAACACTGAAGCTTTCTTT. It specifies CASSLYKNTEAFF.

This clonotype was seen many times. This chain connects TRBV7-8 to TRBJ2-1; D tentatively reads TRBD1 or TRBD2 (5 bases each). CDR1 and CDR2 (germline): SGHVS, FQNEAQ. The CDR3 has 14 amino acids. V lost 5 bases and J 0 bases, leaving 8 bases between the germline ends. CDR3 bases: TGTGCCAGCAGCCCAGGGACCTCCTACAATGAGCAGTTCTTC. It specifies CASSPGTSYNEQFF.

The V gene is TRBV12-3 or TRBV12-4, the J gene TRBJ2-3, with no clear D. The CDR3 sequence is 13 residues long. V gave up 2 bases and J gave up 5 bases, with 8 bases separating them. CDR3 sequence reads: CASSLSTGDTQYF. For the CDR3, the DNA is TGTGCCAGCAGTTTATCGACCGGAGATACGCAGTATTTT.

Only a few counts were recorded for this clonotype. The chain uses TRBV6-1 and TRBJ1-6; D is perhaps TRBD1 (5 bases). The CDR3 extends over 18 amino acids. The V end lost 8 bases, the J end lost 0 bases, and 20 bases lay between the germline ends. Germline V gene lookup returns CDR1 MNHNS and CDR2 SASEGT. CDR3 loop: CASQEGAGSRSYNSPLHF. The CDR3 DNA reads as TGTGCCAGCCAAGAAGGGGCGGGATCCCGCTCCTATAATTCACCCCTCCACTTT.

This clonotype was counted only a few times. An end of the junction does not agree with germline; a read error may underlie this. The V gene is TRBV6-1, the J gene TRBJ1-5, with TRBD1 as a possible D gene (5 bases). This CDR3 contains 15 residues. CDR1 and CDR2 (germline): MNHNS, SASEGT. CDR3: CASREAGGYNQPQHF. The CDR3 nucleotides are TGTGCCAGCAGAGAAGCCGGGGGATACAATCAGCCCCAGCATTTT.

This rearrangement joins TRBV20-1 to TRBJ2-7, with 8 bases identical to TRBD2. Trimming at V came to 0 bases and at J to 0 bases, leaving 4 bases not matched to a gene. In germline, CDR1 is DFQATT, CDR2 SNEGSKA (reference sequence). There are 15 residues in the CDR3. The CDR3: CSARDIGTSSYEQYF. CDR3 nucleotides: TGCAGTGCTAGAGATATCGGGACTAGCTCCTACGAGCAGTACTTC.

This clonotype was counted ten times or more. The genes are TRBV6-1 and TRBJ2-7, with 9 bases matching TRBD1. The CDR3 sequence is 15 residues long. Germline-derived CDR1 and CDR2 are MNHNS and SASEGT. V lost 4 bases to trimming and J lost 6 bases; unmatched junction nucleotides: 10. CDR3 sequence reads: CASSARPGQGSEQYF. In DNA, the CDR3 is TGTGCCAGCAGTGCTCGGCCGGGACAGGGAAGCGAGCAGTACTTC.